This T cell receptor beta chain originates from a study of sequential checkpoint blockade in melanoma. Across the study: Both treatment sequences were followed by maintenance nivolumab.

Regarding treatment: randomized to nivolumab then ipilimumab (arm A) or the reverse (arm B). None of the patients previously received DNA-damaging chemotherapy. From thawed PBMCs, live CD3+CD8+ cells negative for CD19 and CD56 were sorted. This CDR3 is built from 16 residues. V shed 5 bases, J shed 4 bases, and the junction held 12 bases outside the gene matches. Germline V gene sequence: CDR1 LNHNV, CDR2 YYDKDF (reference sequence). Libraries were prepared by immunoSEQ multiplex PCR; TCRdb keeps only in-frame clonotypes and omits some of them. The table lists 25,000 to 35,000 clones, about 89% of them singletons, with 14% in the top ten.

The clonotype originates from a human donor with melanoma. The sequencing used CD8+ T cells sorted from blood (inferred from file names), collected from a patient given nivolumab and ipilimumab in sequence. V is TRBV15 and J is TRBJ2-5; 8 bases are shared with TRBD1. This CDR3 reads CATSWTGTMTGETQYF. The CDR3 nucleotides read TGTGCCACCAGCTGGACAGGGACGATGACAGGAGAGACCCAGTACTTC.